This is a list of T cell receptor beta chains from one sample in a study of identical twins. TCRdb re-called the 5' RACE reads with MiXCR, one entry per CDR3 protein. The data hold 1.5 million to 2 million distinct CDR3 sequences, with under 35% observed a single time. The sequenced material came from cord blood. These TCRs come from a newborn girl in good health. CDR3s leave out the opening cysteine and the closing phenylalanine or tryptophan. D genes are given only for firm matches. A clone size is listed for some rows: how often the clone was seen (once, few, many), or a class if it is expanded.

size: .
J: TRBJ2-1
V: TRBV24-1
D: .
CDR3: ATSDLQGHPYNEQF

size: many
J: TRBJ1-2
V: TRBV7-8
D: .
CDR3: ASSFLQNYGYT

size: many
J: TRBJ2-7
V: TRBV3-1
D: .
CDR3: ASSPYQSYEQY

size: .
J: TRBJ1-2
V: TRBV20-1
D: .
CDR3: SAAQGTGYGYT

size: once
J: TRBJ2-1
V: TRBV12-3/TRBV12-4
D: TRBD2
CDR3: ASSKLAGVHNEQF

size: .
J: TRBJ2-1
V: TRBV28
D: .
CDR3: ASSPPGVSYNEQF

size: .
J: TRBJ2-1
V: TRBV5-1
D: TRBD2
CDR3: ASSPYLAGDAYNEQF

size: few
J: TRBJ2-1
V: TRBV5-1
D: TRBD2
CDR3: ASSLGTRTSYNEQF

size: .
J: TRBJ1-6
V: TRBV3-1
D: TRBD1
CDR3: ASSQPSDRGNWNNSPLH

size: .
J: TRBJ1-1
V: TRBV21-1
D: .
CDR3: ASSGNRGGTGNTEAF

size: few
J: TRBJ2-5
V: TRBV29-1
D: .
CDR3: SLAQGTQY

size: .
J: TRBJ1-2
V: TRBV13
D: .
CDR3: ASSPDLLTNYGYT

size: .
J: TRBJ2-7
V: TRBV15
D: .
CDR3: ATSRMGRTLSYEQY

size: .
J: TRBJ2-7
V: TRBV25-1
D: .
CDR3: ASSELWHEQY

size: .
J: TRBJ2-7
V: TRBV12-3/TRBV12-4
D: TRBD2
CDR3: ASSFKSGRYEQY

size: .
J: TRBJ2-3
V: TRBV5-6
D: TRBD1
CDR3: ASSFRDRGQY

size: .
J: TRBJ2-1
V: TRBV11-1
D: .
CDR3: ASSLRPIPKEGQF

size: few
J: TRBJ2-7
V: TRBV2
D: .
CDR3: ATTQGYYEQY

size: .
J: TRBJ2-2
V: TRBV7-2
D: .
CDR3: ASSLAGQGVSAGELF

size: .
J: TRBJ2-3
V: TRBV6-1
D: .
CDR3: ASSEAWSSSTDTQY

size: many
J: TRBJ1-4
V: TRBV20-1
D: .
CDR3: SARGDGPEKLF

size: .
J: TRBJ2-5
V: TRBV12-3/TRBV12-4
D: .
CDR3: ASSFGQNNEQY

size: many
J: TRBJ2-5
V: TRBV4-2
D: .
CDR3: ASSQNPQRQETQY

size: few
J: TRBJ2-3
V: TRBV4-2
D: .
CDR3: ASSQEVGDTQY

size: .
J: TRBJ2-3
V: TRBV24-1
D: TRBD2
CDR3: ATSDPARESRDTQY

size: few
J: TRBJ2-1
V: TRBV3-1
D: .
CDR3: ASSQIPRGPHNEQF

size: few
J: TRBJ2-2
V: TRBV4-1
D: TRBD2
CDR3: ASSQETLAGVTGELF

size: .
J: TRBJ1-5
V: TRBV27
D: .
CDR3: ASSFANSNQPQH

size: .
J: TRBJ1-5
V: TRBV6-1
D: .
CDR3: ASSERVLSNQPQH

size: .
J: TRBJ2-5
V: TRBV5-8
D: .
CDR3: ASSLGTGGYQETQY

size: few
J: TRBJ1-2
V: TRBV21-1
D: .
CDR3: ASSRPGRLFYGYT

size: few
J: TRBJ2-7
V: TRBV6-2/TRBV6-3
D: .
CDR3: ASTGRASGEQY

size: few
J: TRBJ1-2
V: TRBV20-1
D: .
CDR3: SASQGANGYT

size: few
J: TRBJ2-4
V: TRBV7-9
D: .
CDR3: ASSLGGVDEQY

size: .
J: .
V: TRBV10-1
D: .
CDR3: ASSGTYTSFDEQY

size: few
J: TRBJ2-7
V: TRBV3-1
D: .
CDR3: ASSHDYTYEQY

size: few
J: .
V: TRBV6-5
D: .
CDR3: ASSRGLQGVTQY

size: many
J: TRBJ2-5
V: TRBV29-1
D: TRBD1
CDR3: SAQPGQGRKTQY

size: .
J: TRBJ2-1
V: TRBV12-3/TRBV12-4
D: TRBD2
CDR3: ASSPGREAAHEQF

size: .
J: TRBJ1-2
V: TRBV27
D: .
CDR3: ASSLSSGDWVGYT

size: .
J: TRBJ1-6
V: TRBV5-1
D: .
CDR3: ASSYDPARLSNSPLH

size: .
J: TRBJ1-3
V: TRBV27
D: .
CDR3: ASSTGISGNTIY

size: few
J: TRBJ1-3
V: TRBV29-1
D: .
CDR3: SVDPGGSGNTIY

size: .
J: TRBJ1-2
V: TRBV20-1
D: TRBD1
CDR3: SARGIDRGPGYT

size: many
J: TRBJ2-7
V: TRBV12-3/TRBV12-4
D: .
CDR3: ASSFLGGPSSYEQY

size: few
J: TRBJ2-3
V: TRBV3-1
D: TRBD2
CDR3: ASSRKGIAGGADTQY